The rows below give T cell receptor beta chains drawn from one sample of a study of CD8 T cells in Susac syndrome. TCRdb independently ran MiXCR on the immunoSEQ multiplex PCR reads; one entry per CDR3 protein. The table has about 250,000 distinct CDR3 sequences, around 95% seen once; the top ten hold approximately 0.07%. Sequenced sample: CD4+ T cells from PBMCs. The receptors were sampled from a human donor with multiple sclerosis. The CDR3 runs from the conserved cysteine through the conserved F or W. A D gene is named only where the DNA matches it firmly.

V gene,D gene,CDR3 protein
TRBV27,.,CASSFMGETQYF
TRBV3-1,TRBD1,CASSQDGGTGRTQYF
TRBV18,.,CASSPPGTDTQYF
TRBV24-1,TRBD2,CATSDFRKVAGVRETQYF
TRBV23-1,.,CASSRIPDGGRTDTQYF
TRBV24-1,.,CATSDRVNYGYTF
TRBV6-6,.,CASRPSGSSEKLFF
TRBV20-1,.,CSADEFGTATREQYF
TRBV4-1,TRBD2,CASSQSLAGTSGELFF
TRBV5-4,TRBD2,CASSLAGTSGISQYF
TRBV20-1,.,CSARGGEGASYEQYF
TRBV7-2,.,CASSLEVGAFDEQFF
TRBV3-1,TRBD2,CASSQVNRGGGQQETQYF
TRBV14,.,CASSRTLGNEQFF
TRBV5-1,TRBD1,CASSLNPGGSYEQYF
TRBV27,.,CASSLFGPGSFGSDQYF
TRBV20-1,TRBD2,CSALTDHPLAGRYNEQFF
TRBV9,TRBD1,CASSPQGQLGETQYF
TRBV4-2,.,CASSQGLDSYQETQYF
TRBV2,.,CASSDSMYQETQYF
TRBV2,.,CASSGLGNNSPLHF
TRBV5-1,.,CASSLDGRAESPLHF
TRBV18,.,CASSPIQGAYEQFF
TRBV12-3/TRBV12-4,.,CASSPRGVPAPQHF
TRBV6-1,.,CASRRDGGNEKLFF
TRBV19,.,CASSIVGGGELFF
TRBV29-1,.,CSVVGRTYSGNTIYF
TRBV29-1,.,CSVERGQRETQYF
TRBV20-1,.,CSARDPPVTNSPLHF
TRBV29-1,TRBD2,CSGGRGGGTQYF
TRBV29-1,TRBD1,CSVGNRGGQPQHF